This T cell receptor (beta chain) was recorded in a study of OX40 agonist ivuxolimab in advanced cancers. Study-wide results and limits: The specificity for antigen of the expanded peripheral T cells was not determined.

Points on this clone: What it recognizes is unknown.

TCRdb's table, derived via immunoSEQ multiplex PCR, lists solely in-frame clones and lacks some. This table has 45,000 to 50,000 clones, about 90% appearing once. The V end was cut by 4 bases, the J end by 5 bases, with 8 bases between. This CDR3 contains 12 residues. Germline CDR1 is MNHEY and CDR2 is SVGAGI. The material sequenced was CD4+ or CD8+ T cells sorted from blood, taken in a trial of the OX40 agonist ivuxolimab. This clonotype originated in an adult with an advanced solid tumor such as melanoma, head and neck, liver or kidney cancer. The chain carries TRBV6-5 and TRBJ1-1; D unclear. The CDR3 region is CASSFSVTEAFF. The CDR3 region has the DNA TGTGCCAGCAGTTTTTCCGTTACTGAAGCTTTCTTT.